Below, 32 T cell receptor beta chains from the same sample are listed, as sequenced in a study of response to subunit inactivated influenza vaccine. TCRdb reprocessed the RT-PCR reads with MiXCR, giving one entry per CDR3 protein. This sample carries approximately 290,000 distinct CDR3 sequences, about 20% of them seen once, and the ten largest clones take 9% to 12%. Sequenced material: PBMCs from blood, taken roughly 20 months after vaccination. These receptor sequences come from a man in his fifties or sixties who received an inactivated influenza vaccine.

This clonotype was observed a handful of times. The gene calls are TRBV20-1 and TRBJ2-4; 13 nucleotides align to TRBD2. Germline assignment: CDR1 DFQATT and CDR2 SNEGSKA (reference sequence). V trimming: 5 bases; J trimming: 7 bases; junction bases outside the gene matches: 8. The CDR3 loop spans 15 amino acids. The CDR3, as DNA: TGCAGTGCTCAAACAACTAGCGGGGGGGCCAACATTCAGTACTTC. Its protein product is CSAQTTSGGANIQYF.

This clonotype was seen only a few times. The chain has TRBV9 and TRBJ2-1, with TRBD1 identical over 9 bases. This CDR3 region has 15 residues. With 0 bases clipped from V and 4 bases from J, the junction kept 2 bases outside the gene matches. CDR1 is SGDLS, CDR2 YYNGEE, per germline. The CDR3 sequence: CASSVAGTGYNEQFF. CDR3 nucleotides: TGTGCCAGCAGCGTAGCCGGGACAGGGTACAATGAGCAGTTCTTC.

This clonotype was seen only a few times. The chain carries TRBV29-1 and TRBJ2-3; 7 bases align to TRBD2. The V segment lost 4 bases and the J segment 0 bases; nucleotides outside the gene matches: 13. CDR1 and CDR2 from the germline V gene are SQVTM and ANQGSEA. The CDR3 runs to 17 residues. Here the CDR3 reads CSVVVGGLVRSTDTQYF. The CDR3 DNA is TGCAGCGTTGTCGTGGGAGGGCTGGTCCGTAGCACAGATACGCAGTATTTT.

V gene TRBV12-3 or TRBV12-4 combines with J gene TRBJ1-2; tentatively, D is TRBD1 (6 bases). V dropped 3 bases and J dropped 1 base, with 12 bases sitting between them. The CDR3 sequence is 15 residues long. CDR3: CASSLRGASNYGYTF. The CDR3 region has the DNA TGTGCCAGCAGTTTGCGGGGGGCTAGTAACTATGGCTACACCTTC.

This sequence joins TRBV3-1 and TRBJ2-1, with D maybe TRBD2 (7 bases). The CDR3 loop spans 15 amino acids. Germline CDR1 reads LGHDT; CDR2 reads YNNKEL (reference sequence). V was shortened by 5 bases and J by 2 bases, with 13 bases between the two germline ends. CDR3 amino acids: CASSVPGGPYNEQFF. In nucleotides, the CDR3 is TGTGCCAGCAGCGTCCCGGGGGGCCCCTACAATGAGCAGTTCTTC.

This clonotype was observed a few times. This chain connects TRBV2 to TRBJ1-2; no reliable D call. Germline CDR1 SNHLY, CDR2 FYNNEI. The CDR3 is 13 amino acids. V was cut by 3 bases and J by 0 bases, with 5 bases left in between. CDR3 sequence (DNA): TGTGCCAGCAGTGACGGGGCTAACTATGGCTACACCTTC. Translation gives CASSDGANYGYTF.

The gene calls are TRBV12-3 or TRBV12-4 and TRBJ1-3; D possibly corresponds to TRBD1 (5 bases). V lost 6 bases, J lost 1 base, and 10 bases lay in between. The CDR3 consists of 14 residues. The CDR3 loop reads CASRQQVSGNTIYF. The CDR3 region has the DNA TGTGCCAGCAGACAACAGGTGTCTGGAAACACCATATATTTT.

This clonotype was counted between two and nine times. The V call is TRBV21-1, the J call TRBJ2-7; TRBD2 is taken as the D call from the table, unchecked against the DNA. TRBV21-1 is given as a pseudogene. This CDR3 spans 16 amino acids. The chain's CDR3 is CASSKYDTQRGSEQYF. DNA of the CDR3: TGTGCCAGCAGCAAATACGACACCCAACGTGGGAGCGAGCAGTACTTC.

This clonotype was seen a few times. The rearrangement links TRBV5-1 to TRBJ2-1; possibly TRBD2 for D (6 bases). Between the trimmed V and J ends, which lost 2 bases and 8 bases, there was a span of 17 bases. The CDR3 is 15 residues long. CDR1 and CDR2 from the germline V gene are SGHRS and YFSETQ. CDR3 sequence (DNA): TGCGCCAGCAGCTTAGCGGCTCTAGCGACCGATGAGCAGTTCTTC. Residues: CASSLAALATDEQFF.

This clonotype has only a few counts. This chain uses TRBV15 with TRBJ1-5, with D uncertain. The CDR3 is made up of 15 amino acids. Germline V gene lookup returns CDR1 LNHNV and CDR2 YYDKDF (reference sequence). Trimming removed 1 base from V and 0 bases from J, with 7 bases in between. The CDR3, as DNA: TGTGCCACCAGCAGAGTCGGGTATAGCAATCAGCCCCAGCATTTT. It yields the protein CATSRVGYSNQPQHF.

The table lists this clonotype with many counts. The chain joins TRBV5-1 to TRBJ1-1, with D tentatively TRBD1 (5 bases). The CDR3 consists of 17 residues. Trimming took off 0 bases at V and 0 bases at J, with 15 bases between the two ends. Germline V CDR1 and CDR2: SGHRS, YFSETQ. The CDR3 reads CASSLDGKGPMNTEAFF. CDR3 coding DNA: TGCGCCAGCAGCTTGGATGGGAAGGGACCCATGAACACTGAAGCTTTCTTT.

This clonotype was recorded at least ten times. The chain carries TRBV12-3 or TRBV12-4 and TRBJ1-5; 8 bases align to TRBD1. There are 15 residues in the CDR3. Germline trimming cut 5 bases from V and 2 bases from J; bases unmatched to any gene: 5. The CDR3 sequence: CASSRTGLGNQPQHF. Written as DNA, the CDR3 is TGTGCCAGCAGTCGGACAGGGTTGGGCAATCAGCCCCAGCATTTT.

CDR3 region: CASSYRGASTDTQYF. CDR3 coding DNA: TGTGCCAGCAGTTACCGCGGGGCTAGCACAGATACGCAGTATTTT. The gene calls are TRBV12-3 or TRBV12-4 and TRBJ2-3, with D possibly matching TRBD2 (6 bases). The CDR3 is 15 residues long. Deletions cut 4 bases from V and 0 bases from J, with 11 bases between.

This chain uses TRBV2 with TRBJ1-6; no reliable D call. The V gene's germline CDR1 is SNHLY and CDR2 FYNNEI. V lost 6 bases to trimming and J lost 5 bases, with 5 bases between them. The CDR3 contains 12 residues. The CDR3 sequence: CASSADNSPLHF. CDR3 coding DNA: TGTGCCAGCAGCGCCGATAATTCACCCCTCCACTTT.

The rearrangement joins TRBV15 to TRBJ2-3, with 10 bases aligning to TRBD2. Unmatched junction bases numbered 5, after V lost 5 bases and J lost 0 bases. The V gene's germline CDR1 is LNHNV and CDR2 YYDKDF (reference sequence). The CDR3 is made up of 16 amino acids. CDR3 DNA sequence: TGTGCCACCAGCGGGGGACTAGCGACTAGCACAGATACGCAGTATTTT. As protein: CATSGGLATSTDTQYF. Full variable domain (missing parts from reference TRBV15 and TRBJ2-3): DAMVIQNPRYQVTQFGKPVTLSCSQTLNHNVMYWYQQKSSQAPKLLFHYYDKDFNNEADTPDNFQSRRPNTSFCFLDIRSPGLGDTAMYLCATSGGLATSTDTQYFGPGTRLTVL.

V and J are TRBV7-9 and TRBJ1-4; D is unresolved. Per the germline V gene, CDR1 is SEHNR and CDR2 is FQNEAQ (reference sequence). This CDR3 region has 15 residues. V was trimmed by 1 base and J by 6 bases, leaving 12 bases between them. In nucleotides, the CDR3 is TGTGCCAGCAGCTTAGACGGAAAAAGGGATGAAAAACTGTTTTTT. It encodes CASSLDGKRDEKLFF.

This clonotype was observed a few times. This chain links TRBV2 with TRBJ2-1; 8 nucleotides align to TRBD2. This CDR3 is built from 15 residues. Germline V lookup: CDR1 SNHLY, CDR2 FYNNEI. With 4 bases clipped from V and 2 bases from J, the junction kept 4 bases outside the gene matches. The DNA of the CDR3 is TGTGCCAGCAGTGTACTTAGCGGGACCTACAATGAGCAGTTCTTC. Residues: CASSVLSGTYNEQFF.

V is TRBV9 and J is TRBJ1-1, with TRBD1 identical over 7 bases. The J segment lost 8 bases and the V segment lost 0 bases, leaving 10 bases of the junction unmatched. This CDR3 comprises 15 residues. Germline V lookup: CDR1 SGDLS, CDR2 YYNGEE. This CDR3 reads CASSVGDRDSIEAFF. The CDR3 DNA reads as TGTGCCAGCAGCGTAGGGGACAGAGACTCCATCGAAGCTTTCTTT.

This clonotype was observed a handful of times. The V call is TRBV5-4, the J call TRBJ2-1; D not resolved. V was pared by 0 bases and J by 1 base, with 11 bases between. Germline CDR1 is SGHNT and CDR2 is YYREEE (reference sequence). CDR3 length: 16 residues. The CDR3 spells CASSLAGGVSYNEQFF. The DNA for the CDR3 is TGTGCCAGCAGCTTGGCGGGTGGGGTTTCCTACAATGAGCAGTTCTTC.

This rearrangement joins TRBV7-2 to TRBJ2-3, with 10 bases fitting TRBD2. V was clipped by 6 bases and J by 3 bases; unmatched bases: 3. Germline V CDR1 and CDR2: SGHTA, FQGNSA. There are 14 residues in the CDR3. The CDR3, as DNA: TGTGCCAGCAGACCTAGCGGGGGAACAGATACGCAGTATTTT. Residues: CASRPSGGTDTQYF.

Only a few counts were recorded for this clonotype. The chain couples TRBV29-1 to TRBJ1-1; no definite D call. From germline, CDR1 is SQVTM and CDR2 ANQGSEA. CDR3 length: 11 amino acids. The V end lost 5 bases, the J end lost 5 bases, and 9 bases lay between the germline ends. CDR3 amino acids: CSVFYGTEAFF. The CDR3 DNA follows: TGCAGCGTTTTTTATGGGACTGAAGCTTTCTTT.

The chain couples TRBV9 to TRBJ1-5; 7 nucleotides line up with TRBD1. CDR3 size: 14 residues. The V segment lost 4 bases and the J segment 6 bases; nucleotides outside the gene matches: 7. Germline V lookup: CDR1 SGDLS, CDR2 YYNGEE. In nucleotides, the CDR3 is TGTGCCAGCAGCCCTCGACAGGGAGGTCAGCCCCAGCATTTT. The encoded protein is CASSPRQGGQPQHF.

The chain uses TRBV27 and TRBJ1-1; TRBD1 is a possible D gene (5 bases). V lost 5 bases and J lost 4, with 14 bases in between. The germline V gene encodes CDR1 MNHEY and CDR2 SMNVEV (reference sequence). The CDR3 is 14 residues long. In DNA form, the CDR3 reads TGTGCCAGCAGTACGACCCAGGGAGGCACTGAAGCTTTCTTT. Protein: CASSTTQGGTEAFF.

This clonotype was seen repeatedly, ten times or more. The chain combines TRBV5-1 with TRBJ1-1, with a tentative D call TRBD1 (5 bases). V was clipped by 0 bases and J by 1 base, with 10 bases between them. Germline values: CDR1 SGHRS, CDR2 YFSETQ. The CDR3 is made up of 15 amino acids. CDR3 nucleotides: TGCGCCAGCAGCTTGGAACAGGCGGCGAACACTGAAGCTTTCTTT. Residues: CASSLEQAANTEAFF.

V gene TRBV30 combines with J gene TRBJ1-1; D is perhaps TRBD1 (5 bases). Germline CDR1 and CDR2: GTSNPN and SVGIG (reference sequence). This CDR3 spans 13 amino acids. V gave up 8 bases and J gave up 0 bases, with 13 bases separating them. The CDR3 sequence is CAVTRQMNTEAFF. The CDR3 DNA follows: TGTGCCGTTACCCGACAGATGAACACTGAAGCTTTCTTT.

V usage is TRBV3-1 and J usage is TRBJ1-3, with 7 bases fitting TRBD1. The CDR3 totals 17 residues. V shed 3 bases, J shed 0 bases, and the junction held 8 bases outside the gene matches. From germline, CDR1 is LGHDT and CDR2 YNNKEL (reference sequence). This CDR3 reads CASSHPSGTVSGNTIYF. In nucleotides, the CDR3 is TGTGCCAGCAGCCACCCATCCGGGACAGTCTCTGGAAACACCATATATTTT.

J is TRBJ2-3 and V is TRBV20-1; D is uncertain. The CDR3 consists of 15 residues. V gave up 6 bases and J gave up 0 bases, with 16 bases separating them. CDR1 DFQATT and CDR2 SNEGSKA come from the germline V gene (reference sequence). CDR3 protein: CSASFGGTSTDTQYF. The CDR3 DNA reads TGCAGTGCGAGTTTTGGCGGAACAAGCACAGATACGCAGTATTTT.

This rearrangement joins TRBV3-1 to TRBJ2-5, with 9 bases aligning to TRBD1. CDR1 is LGHDT and CDR2 is YNNKEL in the germline V gene (reference sequence). This CDR3 region has 13 residues. Trimming at V came to 6 bases and at J to 5 bases, leaving 4 bases not matched to a gene. CDR3 amino acids: CASRGTGQETQYF. The CDR3 bases are TGTGCCAGCAGAGGGACAGGGCAGGAGACCCAGTACTTC.

The chain uses TRBV20-1 and TRBJ2-5, with 7 positions matching TRBD2. Looked up from germline, CDR1 is DFQATT and CDR2 is SNEGSKA (reference sequence). Losses at the gene ends were 2 bases for V and 1 base for J; bases not matched to a gene: 7. The CDR3 consists of 15 residues. As DNA, the CDR3 is TGCAGTGCTAGACCCGGTTCTAGCGGCCAAGAGACCCAGTACTTC. Translating it yields CSARPGSSGQETQYF.

This clonotype showed up many times. The gene calls are TRBV7-9 and TRBJ1-1; D gene unclear. The CDR3 is 13 residues long. Trimming took 3 bases from V and 1 from J, leaving 6 bases between them. Per germline, CDR1 SEHNR and CDR2 FQNEAQ (reference sequence). The DNA of the CDR3 is TGTGCCAGCAGCTTCCACGAGAACACTGAAGCTTTCTTT. It is translated as CASSFHENTEAFF.

This chain joins TRBV6-1 and TRBJ2-7; 10 bases are shared with TRBD1. The length of the CDR3 is 16 residues. The germline V gene has CDR1 MNHNS and CDR2 SASEGT. Trimming took 5 bases from V and 3 from J; bases not matched to a gene: 10. CDR3 residues: CASSNAGTGVVYEQYF. The CDR3, as DNA: TGTGCCAGCAGTAACGCCGGGACAGGGGTCGTCTACGAGCAGTACTTC.

The table lists this clonotype with a few counts. The V and J genes are TRBV2 and TRBJ1-1; D is unresolved. Trimming cost V 4 bases and J 0 bases, with 15 bases left between them. CDR3 length equals 16 residues. Germline CDR1 reads SNHLY; CDR2 reads FYNNEI. CDR3 DNA: TGTGCCAGCAGTGCCGCCGGTGGGAGGGTGAACACTGAAGCTTTCTTT. This translates into CASSAAGGRVNTEAFF. The whole variable domain, filled in from reference TRBV2 and TRBJ1-1, reads EPEVTQTPSHQVTQMGQEVILRCVPISNHLYFYWYRQILGQKVEFLVSFYNNEISEKSEIFDDQFSVERPDGSNFTLKIRSTKLEDSAMYFCASSAAGGRVNTEAFFGQGTRLTVV.